A selection of T cell receptor beta chains follows, all from one sample in a study of blood T cells in healthy people across ages. MiXCR was run by TCRdb on the 5' RACE reads, yielding one entry per CDR3 protein. The sample includes 900,000 to 950,000 distinct CDR3 sequences, almost 30% seen only once; the top ten take roughly 10%. These data also formed part of another study, on T cells of mothers and their children.

Sample: blood. These receptor sequences come from a woman in her 40s in good health. The CDR3 runs from the conserved cysteine through the conserved F or W. Each record gives: D gene, V gene, J gene, clone size, CDR3 protein. A D gene is named only where the DNA matches it firmly. Rows may omit the clone size; those that give it use once, few, many or a size class.

>-|TRBV4-2|TRBJ2-5|few
CASSQDLRGFVGTQYF
>-|TRBV20-1|TRBJ2-1|few
CSAPPRQDNEQFF
>-|TRBV5-1|TRBJ2-1|many
CASSLEMGLRSYNEQFF
>-|TRBV29-1|TRBJ1-2|many
CSARQESNGYTF
>TRBD2|TRBV28|TRBJ2-1|-
CTSNLLAGGRGNEQFF
>-|TRBV6-5|TRBJ1-2|-
CATGTVYGYTF
>TRBD2|TRBV9|TRBJ2-3|-
CASSPQGTTSTDTQYF
>TRBD1|TRBV20-1|TRBJ2-7|-
CSALRTGSSYEQYF
>-|TRBV9|TRBJ2-3|few
CASSVDKGTDTQYF
>-|TRBV18|TRBJ2-5|few
CASSPPIGVQETQYF
>TRBD1|TRBV9|TRBJ2-2|few
CASRARAGGRGELFF
>TRBD1|TRBV4-1|TRBJ1-2|-
CASSQGDRGPKGYGYTF
>TRBD1|TRBV4-3|TRBJ1-2|few
CASSQVPGQGIYGYTF
>-|TRBV5-1|TRBJ1-1|many
CASSPELGLGTEAFF